This is a list of T cell receptor beta chains from one sample in a study of beta chain features in type 1 diabetes. Produced via immunoSEQ multiplex PCR; TCRdb's table is partial and in-frame only. This sample has about 240,000 clones, with about 26% found just once. Specimen: central memory CD4+ T cells from blood. The receptors here all came from a young man in good health. Each CDR3 is given with its conserved first and last residue. The order of the fields is CDR3 DNA, CDR3 protein, clone size, J gene, D gene, V gene. D genes are given only for firm matches. Some rows have no size entry. The others give once, few or many, or a class for an expanded clone.

cdr3_nt: TGCAGCGTTGTGACGGACAGCAACTATGGCTACACCTTC
cdr3_aa: CSVVTDSNYGYTF
clone_size: NA
j_call: TRBJ1-2
d_call: NA
v_call: TRBV29-1

cdr3_nt: TGCAGCGTCGCCGCGAGCGGGGGGGCCGGGAATGAGCAGTTCTTC
cdr3_aa: CSVAASGGAGNEQFF
clone_size: few
j_call: TRBJ2-1
d_call: TRBD2
v_call: TRBV29-1

cdr3_nt: TGTGCCAGCAGTGCCGCCGGGACAGTCCAAGAGACCCAGTACTTC
cdr3_aa: CASSAAGTVQETQYF
clone_size: once
j_call: TRBJ2-5
d_call: TRBD1
v_call: TRBV28

cdr3_nt: TGTGCCAGCAGCCAATCCCCGCTGACAGGTTACGAGCAGTACTTC
cdr3_aa: CASSQSPLTGYEQYF
clone_size: NA
j_call: TRBJ2-7
d_call: NA
v_call: TRBV4-2

cdr3_nt: TGTGCCAGCAGTACAGGGGGAGAGACCCAGTACTTC
cdr3_aa: CASSTGGETQYF
clone_size: NA
j_call: TRBJ2-5
d_call: TRBD1
v_call: TRBV6-6

cdr3_nt: TGTGCCAGCAGTGATACAGGGCGTAGAACTGAAGCTTTCTTT
cdr3_aa: CASSDTGRRTEAFF
clone_size: NA
j_call: TRBJ1-1
d_call: NA
v_call: TRBV2

cdr3_nt: TGTGCCAGCAGTGAACTTGACAACGCAAATTCACCCCTCCACTTT
cdr3_aa: CASSELDNANSPLHF
clone_size: NA
j_call: TRBJ1-6
d_call: NA
v_call: TRBV25-1

cdr3_nt: TGCGCCAGCAGCCGAGAGCCCATTGGGACGGCCGAAGCTTTCTTT
cdr3_aa: CASSREPIGTAEAFF
clone_size: NA
j_call: TRBJ1-1
d_call: NA
v_call: TRBV4-1

cdr3_nt: TGTGCCAGCAGCGCCGATCCGGGGGGGCTCTACGAGCAGTACTTC
cdr3_aa: CASSADPGGLYEQYF
clone_size: NA
j_call: TRBJ2-7
d_call: TRBD2
v_call: TRBV5-4

cdr3_nt: TGTGCCAGCAGTGGGGATAGAACTGAAGCTTTCTTT
cdr3_aa: CASSGDRTEAFF
clone_size: NA
j_call: TRBJ1-1
d_call: NA
v_call: TRBV25-1

cdr3_nt: TGCGCCAGCAGCTGGGACAGCACCGGGGAGCTGTTTTTT
cdr3_aa: CASSWDSTGELFF
clone_size: few
j_call: TRBJ2-2
d_call: TRBD1
v_call: TRBV5-1

cdr3_nt: TGTGCCAGCAGCCCCCTCGGAGAGAGGGGAGATACCTACAATGAGCAGTTCTTC
cdr3_aa: CASSPLGERGDTYNEQFF
clone_size: few
j_call: TRBJ2-1
d_call: NA
v_call: TRBV7-9

cdr3_nt: TGTGCCAGCAGTCCTCACGGGGGCTACACCTTC
cdr3_aa: CASSPHGGYTF
clone_size: few
j_call: TRBJ1-2
d_call: NA
v_call: TRBV9

cdr3_nt: TGTGCCAGCAGCTTGACTCTACTAGCGGTGAACACCGGGGAGCTGTTTTTT
cdr3_aa: CASSLTLLAVNTGELFF
clone_size: few
j_call: TRBJ2-2
d_call: TRBD2
v_call: TRBV5-4

cdr3_nt: TGCAGTGCGTGGACAGATACGCAGTATTTT
cdr3_aa: CSAWTDTQYF
clone_size: few
j_call: TRBJ2-3
d_call: NA
v_call: TRBV20-1

cdr3_nt: TGTGCCAGCAGCCTGGATCGCAGGGCCCACCTTAACTTC
cdr3_aa: CASSLDRRAHLNF
clone_size: few
j_call: TRBJ1-2
d_call: NA
v_call: TRBV28

cdr3_nt: TGCGCCAGCAGCCAAGGGACAGGGGGTCGGACTGAAGCTTTCTTT
cdr3_aa: CASSQGTGGRTEAFF
clone_size: NA
j_call: TRBJ1-1
d_call: TRBD1
v_call: TRBV4-1

cdr3_nt: TGTGCCAGCAGCTTAGCTAGCGGGGGCTACAATGAGCAGTTCTTC
cdr3_aa: CASSLASGGYNEQFF
clone_size: few
j_call: TRBJ2-1
d_call: TRBD2
v_call: TRBV7-9

cdr3_nt: TGTGCCATCAGTGCCTCTAGCGAGGACACAGATACGCAGTATTTT
cdr3_aa: CAISASSEDTDTQYF
clone_size: many
j_call: TRBJ2-3
d_call: NA
v_call: TRBV10-3

cdr3_nt: TGTGCCAGCAGCTGGGCCCTTTGGGTTGGCGAGCAGTACTTC
cdr3_aa: CASSWALWVGEQYF
clone_size: few
j_call: TRBJ2-7
d_call: NA
v_call: TRBV5-8

cdr3_nt: TGTGCCAGCAGTTACGATAGCGGGAGCTCCCCTTACGAGCAGTACTTC
cdr3_aa: CASSYDSGSSPYEQYF
clone_size: NA
j_call: TRBJ2-7
d_call: TRBD2
v_call: TRBV6-5

cdr3_nt: TGTGCCTGGAGTCGACCCGGGACAGGGAGCTACGAGCAGTACTTC
cdr3_aa: CAWSRPGTGSYEQYF
clone_size: NA
j_call: TRBJ2-7
d_call: TRBD1
v_call: TRBV30